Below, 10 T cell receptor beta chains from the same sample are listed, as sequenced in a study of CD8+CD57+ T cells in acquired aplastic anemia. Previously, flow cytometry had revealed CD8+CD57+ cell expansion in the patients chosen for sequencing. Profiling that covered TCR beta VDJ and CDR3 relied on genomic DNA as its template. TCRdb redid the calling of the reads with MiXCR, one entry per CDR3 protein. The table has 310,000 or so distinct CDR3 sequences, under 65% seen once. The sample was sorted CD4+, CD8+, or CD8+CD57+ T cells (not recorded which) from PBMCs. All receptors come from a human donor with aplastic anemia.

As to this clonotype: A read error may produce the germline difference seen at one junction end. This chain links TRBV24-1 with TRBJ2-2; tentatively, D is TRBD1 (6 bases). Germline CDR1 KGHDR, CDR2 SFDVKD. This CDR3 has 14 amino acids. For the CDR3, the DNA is TGTGCCACCATGGACAGCCCGAACACCGGGGAGCTGTCTTTT. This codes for CATMDSPNTGELSF.

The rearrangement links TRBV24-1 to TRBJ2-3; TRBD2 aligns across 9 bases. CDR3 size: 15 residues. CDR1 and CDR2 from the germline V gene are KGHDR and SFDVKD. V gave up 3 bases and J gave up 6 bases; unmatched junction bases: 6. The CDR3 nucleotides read TGTGCCACCAGTGATATTAGCGGGGGAGGGGATACGCAGTATTTT. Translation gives CATSDISGGGDTQYF.

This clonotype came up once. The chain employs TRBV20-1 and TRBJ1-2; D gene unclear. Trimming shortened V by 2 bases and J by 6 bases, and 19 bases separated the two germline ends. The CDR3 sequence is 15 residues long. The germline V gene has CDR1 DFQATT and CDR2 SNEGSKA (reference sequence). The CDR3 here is CSARPFHRGSNGYTF. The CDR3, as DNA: TGCAGTGCTAGACCCTTTCATCGGGGTTCTAATGGCTACACCTTC.

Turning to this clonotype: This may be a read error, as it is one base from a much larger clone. CDR3 bases: TGCACCAGCAGCCAGACATTAACCCAGACAGTCCGGCCCCAGCATTTT. Protein: CTSSQTLTQTVRPQHF. V and J are TRBV4-1 and TRBJ1-5; D possibly corresponds to TRBD1 (5 bases). Germline V gene sequence: CDR1 MGHRA, CDR2 YSYEKL. The CDR3 consists of 16 residues.

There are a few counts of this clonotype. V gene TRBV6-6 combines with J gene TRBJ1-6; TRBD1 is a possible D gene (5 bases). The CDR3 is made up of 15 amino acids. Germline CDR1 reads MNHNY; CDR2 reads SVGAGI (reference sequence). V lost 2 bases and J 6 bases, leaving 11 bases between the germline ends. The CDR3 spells CASSYGAGGNSPLHF. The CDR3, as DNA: TGTGCCAGCAGTTACGGGGCAGGAGGTAATTCACCCCTCCACTTT.

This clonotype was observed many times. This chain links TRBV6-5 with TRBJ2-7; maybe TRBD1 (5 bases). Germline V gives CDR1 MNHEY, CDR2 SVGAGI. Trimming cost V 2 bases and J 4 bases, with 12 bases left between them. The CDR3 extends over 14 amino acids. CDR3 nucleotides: TGTGCCAGCAGTTACAGGGGTGGGGAATACGAGCAGTACTTC. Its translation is CASSYRGGEYEQYF.

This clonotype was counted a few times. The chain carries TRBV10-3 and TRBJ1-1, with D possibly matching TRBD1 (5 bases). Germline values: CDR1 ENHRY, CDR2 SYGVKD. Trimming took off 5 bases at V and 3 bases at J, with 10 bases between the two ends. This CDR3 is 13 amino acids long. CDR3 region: CAISLQEYTEAFF. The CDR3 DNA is TGTGCCATCAGTTTACAGGAGTACACTGAAGCTTTCTTT.

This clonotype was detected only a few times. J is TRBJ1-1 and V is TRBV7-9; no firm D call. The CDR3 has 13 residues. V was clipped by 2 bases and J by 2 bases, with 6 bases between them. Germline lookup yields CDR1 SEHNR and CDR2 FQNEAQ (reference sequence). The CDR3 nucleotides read TGTGCCAGCAGCTTACAGCCCAACACTGAAGCTTTCTTT. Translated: CASSLQPNTEAFF.

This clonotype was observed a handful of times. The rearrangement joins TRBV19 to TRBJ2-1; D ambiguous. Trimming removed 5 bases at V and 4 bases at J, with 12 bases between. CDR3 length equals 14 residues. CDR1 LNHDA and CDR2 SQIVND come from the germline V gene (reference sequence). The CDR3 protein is CASSQQQEYNEQFF. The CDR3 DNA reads TGTGCCAGTAGTCAACAGCAAGAGTACAATGAGCAGTTCTTC.

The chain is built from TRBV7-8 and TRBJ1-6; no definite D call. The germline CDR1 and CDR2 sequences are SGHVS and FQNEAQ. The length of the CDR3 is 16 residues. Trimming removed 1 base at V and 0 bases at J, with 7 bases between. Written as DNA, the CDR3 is TGTGCCAGCAGCTTAGGAGATAGCTCCTATAATTCACCCCTCCACTTT. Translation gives CASSLGDSSYNSPLHF.